This T cell receptor beta chain was sequenced for a study of blood T cell repertoires in COVID-19. TCRdb's table, derived via immunoSEQ multiplex PCR, lists solely in-frame clones and lacks some. The table records around 300,000 clones, approximately 88% of them present only once. The sequenced material came from PBMCs or T cells enriched from blood (not recorded which). This receptor was identified in a man in his thirties or forties who had recovered from COVID-19.

The CDR3 bases are TGTGCCAGTAGTACACCTTTGACGGAGTATTCATATGGCTACACCTTC. Residues: CASSTPLTEYSYGYTF. The chain has TRBV19 and TRBJ1-2; D is unresolved. The V end lost 4 bases, the J end lost 5 bases, and 20 bases lay between the germline ends. Germline V lookup: CDR1 LNHDA, CDR2 SQIVND (reference sequence). This CDR3 has 16 amino acids.